The 10 T cell receptor beta chains in this list originate from one sample, sequenced in a study of OX40 agonist ivuxolimab in advanced cancers. Here immunoSEQ multiplex PCR was the method, and the copy in TCRdb shows in-frame clones only, minus some. The data hold about 46,000 clones, with 88% observed a single time. The starting material was CD4+ or CD8+ T cells sorted from blood, obtained in a trial of the OX40 agonist ivuxolimab. All receptors derive from an adult with an advanced solid tumor such as melanoma, head and neck, liver or kidney cancer.

The rearrangement joins TRBV7-9 to TRBJ2-1; no clear D. Trimming took 6 bases from V and 3 from J, leaving 3 bases between them. Germline V lookup: CDR1 SEHNR, CDR2 FQNEAQ (reference sequence). This CDR3 is 11 amino acids long. The CDR3 protein is CASRDYNEQFF. The CDR3 DNA is TGTGCCAGCAGGGACTACAATGAGCAGTTCTTC. Full variable domain (rest looked up from reference TRBV7-9 and TRBJ2-1): DTGVSQNPRHKITKRGQNVTFRCDPISEHNRLYWYRQTLGQGPEFLTYFQNEAQLEKSRLLSDRFSAERPKGSFSTLEIQRTEQGDSAMYLCASRDYNEQFFGPGTRLTVL.

The V and J genes are TRBV19 and TRBJ1-6, with 8 bases matching TRBD1. The CDR3 sequence is 13 residues long. After removal of 7 bases from V and 8 bases from J, the junction contained 4 bases not matched to a gene. Germline V lookup: CDR1 LNHDA, CDR2 SQIVND (reference sequence). This chain's CDR3 is CASNQQGDSPLHF. CDR3 coding DNA: TGTGCCAGTAATCAACAGGGGGATTCACCCCTCCACTTT.

V usage is TRBV6-1 and J usage is TRBJ2-7; the match to TRBD1 covers 8 bases. Germline CDR1 and CDR2: MNHNS and SASEGT. The CDR3 is made up of 12 amino acids. V lost 9 bases and J lost 3; bases outside the gene matches: 4. The CDR3 DNA is TGTGCCAGTCAAGGACAGGGCTACGAGCAGTACTTC. Its protein is CASQGQGYEQYF.

J is TRBJ2-7 and V is TRBV11-2, with D possibly TRBD1 on 6 matching bases. From germline, CDR1 is SGHAT and CDR2 FQNNGV. Trimming removed 4 bases at V and 4 bases at J, with 17 bases between. CDR3 length: 15 residues. The CDR3 loop reads CASSSLGRGAYEQYF. DNA for the CDR3: TGTGCCAGCAGCTCCTTGGGCAGGGGCGCATACGAGCAGTACTTC.

This chain links TRBV28 with TRBJ2-7; D remains unclear. The V gene lost 4 bases and the J gene lost 6 bases, with 22 bases spanning the gap. CDR3 size: 16 residues. CDR1 is MDHEN, CDR2 SYDVKM, per germline. In nucleotides, the CDR3 is TGTGCCAGCAGTTCCACGACCGCCCTTTCGCGGCGCGAGCAGTACTTC. Its protein is CASSSTTALSRREQYF.

The chain is built from TRBV6-6 and TRBJ1-3, with D possibly TRBD1 on 6 matching bases. CDR1 is MNHNY and CDR2 is SVGAGI in the germline V gene (reference sequence). This CDR3 contains 14 residues. Trimming shortened V by 4 bases and J by 7 bases, and 14 bases separated the two germline ends. The CDR3 reads CASSLTGTTNTIYF. In DNA form, the CDR3 reads TGTGCCAGCAGTTTAACAGGGACGACGAACACCATATATTTT.

The V call is TRBV25-1, the J call TRBJ2-3; 11 bases align to TRBD2. The germline V gene encodes CDR1 MGHDK and CDR2 SYGVNS. The V and J ends lost 6 bases and 4 bases, in that order; junction bases with no gene match: 6. This CDR3 comprises 15 residues. The CDR3 is CASRTSGSPSDTQYF. DNA of the CDR3: TGTGCCAGCAGAACTAGCGGGAGCCCCTCAGATACGCAGTATTTT.

In DNA, the CDR3 is TGTGCCAGCTCAGCCCGGGACAGATCCTACAATGAGCAGTTCTTC. Its translation: CASSARDRSYNEQFF. The rearrangement uses TRBV18 and TRBJ2-1; 7 bases match TRBD1. This CDR3 contains 15 residues. V lost 5 bases, J lost 1 base, and 5 bases stayed unmatched. From germline, CDR1 is KGHSH and CDR2 LQKENI.

This clone appeared a single time. The chain uses TRBV18 and TRBJ1-1; TRBD1 aligns across 8 bases. Germline CDR1 is KGHSH and CDR2 is LQKENI. The CDR3 has 14 residues. V lost 2 bases and J lost 4; bases outside the gene matches: 3. CDR3 sequence reads: CASSPLTGVTEAFF. The CDR3 region has the DNA TGTGCCAGCTCACCATTGACAGGGGTCACTGAAGCTTTCTTT.

The CDR3 nucleotides read TGTGCCAGCAGTTATCCTAGCGGGGGGGAGAACAATGAGCAGTTCTTC. The encoded protein is CASSYPSGGENNEQFF. The gene calls are TRBV6-5 and TRBJ2-1; TRBD2 matches at 12 bases. The germline CDR1 and CDR2 sequences are MNHEY and SVGAGI. The CDR3 extends over 16 amino acids. J was trimmed by 5 bases and V by 3 bases; bases with no gene match: 5.